This T cell receptor (beta chain) is drawn from a study of cytomegalovirus exposure and HLA in healthy donors. Study findings and constraints: Among TCR sequences, most were rare, though some public TCRs appeared in many donors. Roughly uniform sequencing depth across donors was assumed, possibly incorrectly.

About this clone: Its antigen is unidentified.

It was with 60 Vbeta and 13 Jbeta primers that the PCR ran. Assay: immunoSEQ multiplex PCR; the TCRdb copy retains only in-frame clones and omits some. Found here are about 200,000 clones; the top ten clones hold approximately 6.9%. The receptor was derived from a man between 25 and 39 years old in good health and CMV-seronegative. The sequenced sample was PBMCs.

The CDR3 DNA sequence: TGTGCCAGTAGTAACCCCCCGCAGGGCGATACCGGGGAGCTGTTTTTT. Translated: CASSNPPQGDTGELFF. The chain is built from TRBV19 and TRBJ2-2; TRBD1 might be the D (5 bases). Trimming took off 4 bases at V and 5 bases at J, with 17 bases between the two ends. The CDR3 extends over 16 amino acids. Germline-derived CDR1 and CDR2 are LNHDA and SQIVND (reference sequence). Based on the CDR3 plus reference TRBV19 and TRBJ2-2, the full variable domain is DGGITQSPKYLFRKEGQNVTLSCEQNLNHDAMYWYRQDPGQGLRLIYYSQIVNDFQKGDIAEGYSVSREKKESFPLTVTSAQKNPTAFYLCASSNPPQGDTGELFFGEGSRLTVL.